The source of this TCR beta chain is a study of blood T cells in healthy people across ages. Trimming removed 4 bases at V and 0 bases at J, with 18 bases between. The CDR3 covers 18 residues. The germline V gene encodes CDR1 MNHEY and CDR2 SVGAGI. A note on this clonotype: The target antigen is unknown.

Study observations and caveats: The study regarded diversity estimates from one million T cells as underestimates.

With a J-beta primer mix and a sample-barcoded 5' primer, a second PCR ran about 7 to 11 cycles. TCRdb independently ran MiXCR on the 5' RACE reads; one entry per CDR3 protein. The sample lists 750,000 to 850,000 distinct CDR3 sequences, roughly 25% occurring once. The sample was also linked to a second study, of T cells of mothers and their children. Turning to that study: Donation involved a few healthy Caucasian mothers and the six children that they had.

The sequenced material came from blood. The source is a boy aged 5 to 17 in good health. The V and J genes are TRBV6-5 and TRBJ2-2, with D perhaps given as TRBD1 or TRBD2 (5 bases each). CDR3 loop: CASSFTVLGETNTGELFF. The CDR3 bases are TGTGCCAGCAGTTTCACGGTCCTGGGGGAGACGAACACCGGGGAGCTGTTTTTT.